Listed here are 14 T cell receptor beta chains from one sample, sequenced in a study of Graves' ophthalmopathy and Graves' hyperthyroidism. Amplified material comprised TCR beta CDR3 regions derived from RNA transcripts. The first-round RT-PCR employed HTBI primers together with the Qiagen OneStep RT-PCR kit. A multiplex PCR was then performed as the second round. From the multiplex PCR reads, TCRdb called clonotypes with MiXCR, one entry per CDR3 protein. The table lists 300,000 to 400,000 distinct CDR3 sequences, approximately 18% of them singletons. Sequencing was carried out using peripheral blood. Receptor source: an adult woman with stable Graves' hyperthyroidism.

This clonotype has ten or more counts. The CDR3 DNA reads TGTGCCAGCAGCCGACTCCCGCCGGGAGGGGGAGAGACCCAGTACTTC. It encodes CASSRLPPGGGETQYF. The chain recombines TRBV12-3 or TRBV12-4 with TRBJ2-5; 8 nucleotides align to TRBD2. The CDR3 runs 16 residues. V shed 6 bases and J 4 bases; nucleotides not matched to a gene: 13.

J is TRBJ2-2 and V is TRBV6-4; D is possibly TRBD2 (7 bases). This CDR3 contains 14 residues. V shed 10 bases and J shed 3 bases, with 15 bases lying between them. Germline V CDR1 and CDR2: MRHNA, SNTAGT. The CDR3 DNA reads TGTGCCACCCGGGGGGACACCGACACCGGGGAGCTGTTTTTT. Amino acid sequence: CATRGDTDTGELFF.

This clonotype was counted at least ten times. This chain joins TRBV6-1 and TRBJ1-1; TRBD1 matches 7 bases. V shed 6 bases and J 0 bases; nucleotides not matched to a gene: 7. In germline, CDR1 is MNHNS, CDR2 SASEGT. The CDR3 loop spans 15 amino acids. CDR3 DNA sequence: TGTGCCAGCAGCCCCTGGACAGGAATGAACACTGAAGCTTTCTTT. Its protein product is CASSPWTGMNTEAFF.

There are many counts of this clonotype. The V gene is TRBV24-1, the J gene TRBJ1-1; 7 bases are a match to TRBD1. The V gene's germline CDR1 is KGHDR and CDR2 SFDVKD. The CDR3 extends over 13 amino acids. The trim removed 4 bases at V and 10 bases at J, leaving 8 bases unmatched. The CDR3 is CATSERDSLRAFF. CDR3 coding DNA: TGTGCCACCAGTGAGCGGGACAGCCTTAGAGCTTTCTTT.

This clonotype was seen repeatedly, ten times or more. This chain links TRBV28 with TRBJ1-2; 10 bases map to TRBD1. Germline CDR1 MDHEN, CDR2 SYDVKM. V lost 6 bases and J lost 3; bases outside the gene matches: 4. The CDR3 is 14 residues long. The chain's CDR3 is CASSPGQGYYGYTF. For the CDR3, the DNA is TGTGCCAGCAGCCCGGGACAGGGGTACTATGGCTACACCTTC.

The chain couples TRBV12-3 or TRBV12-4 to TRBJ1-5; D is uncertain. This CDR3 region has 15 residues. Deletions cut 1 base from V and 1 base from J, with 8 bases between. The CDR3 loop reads CASSLGEDSNQPQHF. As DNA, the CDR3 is TGTGCCAGCAGTTTAGGGGAGGACAGCAATCAGCCCCAGCATTTT.

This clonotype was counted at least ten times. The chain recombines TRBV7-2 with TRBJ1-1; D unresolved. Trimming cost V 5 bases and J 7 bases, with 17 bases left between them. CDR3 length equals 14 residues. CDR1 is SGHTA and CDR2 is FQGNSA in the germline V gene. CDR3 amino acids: CASSTSPSAHEAFF. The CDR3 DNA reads TGTGCCAGCAGCACTAGCCCCTCGGCTCATGAAGCTTTCTTT.

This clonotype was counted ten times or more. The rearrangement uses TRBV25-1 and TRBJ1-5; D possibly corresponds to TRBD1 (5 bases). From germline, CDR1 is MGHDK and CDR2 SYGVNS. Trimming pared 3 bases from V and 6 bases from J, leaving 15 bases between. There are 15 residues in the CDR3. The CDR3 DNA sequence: TGTGCCAGCAGTGACGGGGGAGGGAGAGGTCAGCCCCAGCATTTT. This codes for CASSDGGGRGQPQHF.

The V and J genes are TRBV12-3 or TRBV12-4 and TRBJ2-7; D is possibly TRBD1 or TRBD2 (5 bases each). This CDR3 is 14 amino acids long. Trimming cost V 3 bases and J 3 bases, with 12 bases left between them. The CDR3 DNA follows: TGTGCCAGCAGTTTGGGGGTAATGAACTACGAGCAGTACTTC. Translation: CASSLGVMNYEQYF.

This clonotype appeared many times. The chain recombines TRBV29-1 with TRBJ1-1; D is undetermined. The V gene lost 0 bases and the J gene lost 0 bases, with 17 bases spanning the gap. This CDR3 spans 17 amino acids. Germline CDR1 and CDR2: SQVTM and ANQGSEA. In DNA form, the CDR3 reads TGCAGCGTTGAAGATCTTGCGCCAGTCCCGATGAACACTGAAGCTTTCTTT. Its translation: CSVEDLAPVPMNTEAFF. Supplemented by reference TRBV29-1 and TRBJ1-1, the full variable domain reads SAVISQKPSRDICQRGTSLTIQCQVDSQVTMMFWYRQQPGQSLTLIATANQGSEATYESGFVIDKFPISRPNLTFSTLTVSNMSPEDSSIYLCSVEDLAPVPMNTEAFFGQGTRLTVV.

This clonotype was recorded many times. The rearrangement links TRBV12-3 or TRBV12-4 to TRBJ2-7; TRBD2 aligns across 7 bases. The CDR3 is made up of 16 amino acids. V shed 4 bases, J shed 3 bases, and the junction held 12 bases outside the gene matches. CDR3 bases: TGTGCCAGCAGTTGGAAGGAGCGGGACCCCGTCTACGAGCAGTACTTC. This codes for CASSWKERDPVYEQYF.

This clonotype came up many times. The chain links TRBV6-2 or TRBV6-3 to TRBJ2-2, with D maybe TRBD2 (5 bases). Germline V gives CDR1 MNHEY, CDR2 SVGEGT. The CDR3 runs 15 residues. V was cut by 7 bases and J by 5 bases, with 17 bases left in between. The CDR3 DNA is TGTGCCAGCAAGCGTAGCGCCAGAGGGACCGGGGAGCTGTTTTTT. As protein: CASKRSARGTGELFF.

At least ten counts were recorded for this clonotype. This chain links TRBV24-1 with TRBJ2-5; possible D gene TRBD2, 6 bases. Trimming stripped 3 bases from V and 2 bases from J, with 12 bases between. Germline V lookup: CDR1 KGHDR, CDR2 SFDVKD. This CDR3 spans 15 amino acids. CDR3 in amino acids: CATSDGGTVQETQYF. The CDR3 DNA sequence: TGTGCCACCAGTGATGGGGGGACCGTTCAAGAGACCCAGTACTTC.

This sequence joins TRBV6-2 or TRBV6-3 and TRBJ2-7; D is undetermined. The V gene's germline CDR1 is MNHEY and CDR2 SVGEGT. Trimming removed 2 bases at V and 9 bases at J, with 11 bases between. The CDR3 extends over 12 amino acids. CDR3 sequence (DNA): TGTGCCAGCAGTTACGTCGGCGAGGTGCAGTACTTC. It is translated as CASSYVGEVQYF.